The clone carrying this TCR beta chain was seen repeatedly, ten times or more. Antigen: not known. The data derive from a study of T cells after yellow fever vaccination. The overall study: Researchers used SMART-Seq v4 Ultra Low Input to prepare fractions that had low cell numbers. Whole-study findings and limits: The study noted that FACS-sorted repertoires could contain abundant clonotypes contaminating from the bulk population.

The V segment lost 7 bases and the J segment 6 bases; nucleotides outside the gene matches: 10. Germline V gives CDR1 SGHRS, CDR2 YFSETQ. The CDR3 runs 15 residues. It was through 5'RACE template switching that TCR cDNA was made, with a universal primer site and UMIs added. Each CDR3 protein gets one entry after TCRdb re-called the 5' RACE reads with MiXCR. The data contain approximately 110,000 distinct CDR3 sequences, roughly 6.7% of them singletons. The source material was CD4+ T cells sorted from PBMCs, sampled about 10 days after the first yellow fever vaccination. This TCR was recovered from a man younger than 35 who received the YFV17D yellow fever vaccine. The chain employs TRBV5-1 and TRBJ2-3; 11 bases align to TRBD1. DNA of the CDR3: TGCGCCAGCCAACTCGGACAGGGGGCGCCGGATACGCAGTATTTT. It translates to CASQLGQGAPDTQYF.